What follows are 32 T cell receptor beta chains derived from one specimen sequenced in a study of T cells in Graves' hyperthyroidism and ophthalmopathy. RNA transcripts served as the template for amplifying TCR beta CDR3 regions. Using the HTBI primer set, a first-round RT-PCR was run on the TCR CDR3. One entry per CDR3 protein results from TCRdb running MiXCR on the multiplex PCR reads. There are about 640,000 distinct CDR3 sequences in the sample; around 20% occur only once, and approximately 30% lies in the top ten. Sequencing was done on a sample of blood. Receptor source: a man aged 25-45 years with Graves' ophthalmopathy.

This clonotype was seen repeatedly, ten times or more. This chain links TRBV12-3 or TRBV12-4 with TRBJ2-7; D is uncertain. The CDR3 loop spans 15 amino acids. V was pared by 0 bases and J by 2 bases, with 11 bases between. The CDR3 region is CASSLAGSVTYEQYF. Written as DNA, the CDR3 is TGTGCCAGCAGTTTAGCGGGAAGCGTCACCTACGAGCAGTACTTC.

There are many counts of this clonotype. The chain couples TRBV30 to TRBJ1-2; perhaps TRBD1 as D (6 bases). The CDR3 extends over 12 amino acids. CDR1 is GTSNPN and CDR2 is SVGIG in the germline V gene (reference sequence). The V end lost 5 bases, the J end lost 10 bases, and 17 bases lay between the germline ends. DNA for the CDR3: TGTGCCTGGGATGGGGGCGCGCTTATCTACACCTTC. Its protein product is CAWDGGALIYTF.

This clonotype came up a few times. The chain uses TRBV3-2 and TRBJ1-5. TRBV3-2 is termed a pseudogene. The CDR3 consists of 15 residues. CDR3 nucleotide sequence: TGTGCCAGCAGCCACCAGGGGGAGGGTGATCAGCCCCAGCATTTT. Its protein is CASSHQGEGDQPQHF.

This clonotype was seen a handful of times. The rearrangement joins TRBV24-1 to TRBJ2-3; a weak D match, TRBD1 (5 bases). Trimming took off 0 bases at V and 7 bases at J, with 19 bases between the two ends. Germline CDR1 KGHDR, CDR2 SFDVKD. The CDR3 is 17 residues long. CDR3 bases: TGTGCCACCAGTGATTTGCAACCAGGGATGGCCGGGTATACGCAGTATTTT. The encoded protein is CATSDLQPGMAGYTQYF.

A few counts support this clonotype. The chain is built from TRBV4-1 and TRBJ2-7; D is undetermined. This CDR3 has 16 residues. Germline V gene sequence: CDR1 MGHRA, CDR2 YSYEKL. The germline V and J ends were trimmed by 0 bases and 3 bases, with 15 bases remaining between them. The CDR3 region has the DNA TGCGCCAGCAGCCAAGAAATCGGTAGTCCGCTCTACGAGCAGTACTTC. It translates to CASSQEIGSPLYEQYF.

In its sample, this clonotype was seen many times. The V call is TRBV12-3 or TRBV12-4, the J call TRBJ2-3; D unresolved. Trimming cost V 8 bases and J 0 bases, with 12 bases left between them. The CDR3 runs to 14 residues. Here the CDR3 DNA reads TGTGCCAGCGGTGAGGATCTTAGCACAGATACGCAGTATTTT. Its protein is CASGEDLSTDTQYF.

This chain uses TRBV7-2 with TRBJ2-7; D is perhaps TRBD2 (5 bases). Trimming shortened V by 2 bases and J by 0 bases, and 14 bases separated the two germline ends. The CDR3 has 16 amino acids. Germline CDR1 SGHTA, CDR2 FQGNSA. The CDR3 DNA reads TGTGCCAGCAGCTTAATCCCAGCGGTAAGCTCCTACGAGCAGTACTTC. Translating gives CASSLIPAVSSYEQYF.

The chain couples TRBV20-1 to TRBJ2-1; 8 bases are a match to TRBD2. The V gene's germline CDR1 is DFQATT and CDR2 SNEGSKA (reference sequence). This CDR3 comprises 13 residues. The CDR3 nucleotides read TGCAGCGGGGGGGAGAGCTCCTACAATGAGCAGTTCTTC. Its protein product is CSGGESSYNEQFF.

This clonotype was counted only a few times. The chain has TRBV4-1 and TRBJ1-2; D unclear. Germline V gene data show CDR1 as MGHRA and CDR2 as YSYEKL. CDR3 size: 12 residues. With 0 bases removed from V and 5 bases from J, the gap between germline ends came to 4 bases. The CDR3 spells CASSQDQYGYTF. In DNA, the CDR3 is TGCGCCAGCAGCCAAGATCAGTATGGCTACACCTTC.

V usage is TRBV29-1 and J usage is TRBJ1-1; maybe TRBD1 (6 bases). The CDR3 has 13 residues. CDR1 and CDR2 from the germline V gene are SQVTM and ANQGSEA. The V end lost 7 bases, the J end lost 0 bases, and 12 bases lay between the germline ends. For the CDR3, the DNA is TGCAGCGGAGAAGGACAGTTGAACACTGAAGCTTTCTTT. The encoded protein is CSGEGQLNTEAFF.

This clonotype was detected many times. The V call is TRBV12-3 or TRBV12-4, the J call TRBJ2-7; maybe TRBD2 (6 bases). The CDR3 covers 13 residues. Trimming shortened V by 5 bases and J by 3 bases, and 11 bases separated the two germline ends. CDR3 in DNA: TGTGCCAGCAGTCCGGGACTCCTCTACGAGCAGTACTTC. Translation gives CASSPGLLYEQYF.

The chain has TRBV6-2 or TRBV6-3 and TRBJ2-2; 8 bases align to TRBD2. CDR1 is MNHEY, CDR2 SVGEGT, per germline. The CDR3 totals 17 residues. Germline trimming cut 6 bases from V and 5 bases from J; bases unmatched to any gene: 14. The CDR3 nucleotides are TGTGCCAGCAGGTATCGTCGAGCGGGAGAAGTGACCGGGGAGCTGTTTTTT. It encodes CASRYRRAGEVTGELFF.

This clonotype was counted between two and nine times. The chain carries TRBV5-6 and TRBJ2-7, with D tentatively TRBD1 or TRBD2 (5 bases each). The CDR3 consists of 14 residues. Trimming took off 4 bases at V and 3 bases at J, with 14 bases between the two ends. CDR1 and CDR2 from the germline V gene are SGHDT and YYEEEE. The CDR3 DNA reads as TGTGCCAGCAGCGGGACCGGACCTTACTACGAGCAGTACTTC. This encodes CASSGTGPYYEQYF.

The chain is built from TRBV2 and TRBJ1-4; no definite D call. Germline CDR1 SNHLY, CDR2 FYNNEI. The CDR3 is 15 amino acids. V gave up 0 bases and J gave up 3 bases, with 8 bases separating them. CDR3 in amino acids: CASSEAYGANEKLFF. The CDR3 DNA reads TGTGCCAGCAGTGAAGCCTACGGGGCTAATGAAAAACTGTTTTTT.

In this sample, this clonotype turned up a few times. V gene TRBV9 combines with J gene TRBJ1-1; D possibly corresponds to TRBD1 (5 bases). V was pared by 0 bases and J by 10 bases, with 13 bases between. The length of the CDR3 is 13 residues. The germline CDR1 and CDR2 sequences are SGDLS and YYNGEE. CDR3: CASSVEQQGGAFF. CDR3 coding DNA: TGTGCCAGCAGCGTAGAGCAGCAGGGAGGAGCTTTCTTT. Full variable domain (remainder filled in from reference TRBV9 and TRBJ1-1): DSGVTQTPKHLITATGQRVTLRCSPRSGDLSVYWYQQSLDQGLQFLIQYYNGEERAKGNILERFSAQQFPDLHSELNLSSLELGDSALYFCASSVEQQGGAFFGQGTRLTVV.

The J gene is TRBJ2-1, the V gene TRBV7-9; TRBD2 matches at 11 bases. The CDR3 has 18 residues. The V segment lost 5 bases and the J segment 8 bases; nucleotides outside the gene matches: 17. Per germline, CDR1 SEHNR and CDR2 FQNEAQ (reference sequence). CDR3 region: CASSLKGRLAGGPYEQFF. The CDR3 coding sequence is TGTGCCAGCAGCCTCAAAGGGAGGTTAGCGGGAGGGCCCTATGAGCAGTTCTTC.

This clonotype was picked up a small number of times. This sequence joins TRBV27 and TRBJ2-3, with 13 bases aligning to TRBD2. The ends lost 4 bases at V and 6 bases at J; junction bases unmatched: 10. From germline, CDR1 is MNHEY and CDR2 SMNVEV (reference sequence). There are 17 residues in the CDR3. The CDR3 sequence: CASSSVPLGLAGDTQYF. As DNA, the CDR3 is TGTGCCAGCAGTTCAGTCCCCTTGGGACTAGCGGGGGATACGCAGTATTTT.

Concerning this clonotype: A read error may explain this, as a much larger clone is one base away. The chain is built from TRBV30 and TRBJ2-5, with D unclear. The CDR3 runs 15 residues. Germline CDR1 is GTSNPN and CDR2 is SVGIG (reference sequence). CDR3 sequence (DNA): TGTGCCTGGAGTGAGGCGGACCAAACGCAAGGGACCCAGTACTTC. This encodes CAWSEADQTQGTQYF.

This chain uses TRBV20-1 with TRBJ1-1; 7 nucleotides match TRBD1. With V trimmed by 0 bases and J by 13 bases, 17 bases remained unmatched. Germline V lookup: CDR1 DFQATT, CDR2 SNEGSKA (reference sequence). CDR3 length equals 15 residues. The CDR3 bases are TGCAGTGCTAGAGACCTTAACAGGGGAACTATAAAACGTTTCTTT. Protein product: CSARDLNRGTIKRFF.

Many counts were recorded for this clonotype. The chain has TRBV12-3 or TRBV12-4 and TRBJ2-1, with 8 bases matching TRBD2. With V trimmed by 4 bases and J by 5 bases, 10 bases remained unmatched. The CDR3 sequence is 16 residues long. CDR3: CASSWGLVDHNNEQFF. CDR3 nucleotides: TGTGCCAGCAGTTGGGGACTAGTGGACCATAACAATGAGCAGTTCTTC.

This clonotype was found many times. This rearrangement joins TRBV30 to TRBJ1-1; D remains unclear. The germline V gene has CDR1 GTSNPN and CDR2 SVGIG (reference sequence). V shed 3 bases and J shed 5 bases, with 10 bases lying between them. The CDR3 is 12 residues long. In DNA, the CDR3 is TGTGCCTGGAGCGGGTTCGCAACTGAAGCTTTCTTT. Protein product: CAWSGFATEAFF.

The chain employs TRBV20-1 and TRBJ2-3; 11 bases fit TRBD2. The ends lost 6 bases at V and 4 bases at J; junction bases unmatched: 9. The CDR3 loop spans 15 amino acids. Germline V gives CDR1 DFQATT, CDR2 SNEGSKA (reference sequence). CDR3: CSATPTSGRPDTQYF. The DNA of the CDR3 is TGCAGTGCGACGCCTACTAGCGGGAGACCAGATACGCAGTATTTT.

This clonotype was seen at least ten times. The chain couples TRBV7-8 to TRBJ2-5; D call uncertain. The CDR3 has 15 amino acids. V shed 2 bases and J shed 4 bases, with 14 bases lying between them. Germline V gene lookup returns CDR1 SGHVS and CDR2 FQNEAQ. The CDR3 DNA follows: TGTGCCAGCAGCTTATTGGGCCAAACATTAGAGACCCAGTACTTC. Encoded protein: CASSLLGQTLETQYF.

This clonotype was seen a handful of times. This chain uses TRBV28 with TRBJ2-2; no definite D call. Trimming removed 4 bases from V and 0 bases from J, with 3 bases in between. CDR1 is MDHEN and CDR2 is SYDVKM in the germline V gene. This CDR3 comprises 13 residues. CDR3 DNA sequence: TGTGCCAGCAGTTCTGCGAACACCGGGGAGCTGTTTTTT. This encodes CASSSANTGELFF.

This clonotype was detected only a few times. This rearrangement joins TRBV6-1 to TRBJ2-3, with a tentative D call TRBD2 (6 bases). V shed 6 bases and J shed 1 base, with 14 bases lying between them. CDR3 length: 15 residues. Germline V lookup: CDR1 MNHNS, CDR2 SASEGT. CDR3 region: CASSRSGLRTDTQYF. The CDR3 nucleotides are TGTGCCAGCAGCAGATCGGGACTCCGCACAGATACGCAGTATTTT.

This clonotype was recorded many times. J is TRBJ2-3 and V is TRBV10-3, with D hard to call. V lost 6 bases to trimming and J lost 0 bases, with 16 bases between them. Germline assignment: CDR1 ENHRY and CDR2 SYGVKD. The CDR3 is made up of 16 amino acids. This CDR3 is CAISHPPDGSTDTQYF. The DNA for the CDR3 is TGTGCCATCAGCCACCCCCCTGACGGTAGCACAGATACGCAGTATTTT.

This clonotype showed up many times. The V and J genes are TRBV18 and TRBJ1-2; D is perhaps TRBD1 (5 bases). The germline V gene encodes CDR1 KGHSH and CDR2 LQKENI. The CDR3 runs to 14 residues. The V and J ends lost 0 bases and 4 bases respectively, with 9 bases between them. The CDR3 loop is CASSPPGEAYGYTF. CDR3 in DNA: TGTGCCAGCTCACCACCGGGGGAGGCCTATGGCTACACCTTC.

This rearrangement joins TRBV15 to TRBJ1-3; D is ambiguous. The CDR3 has 16 residues. Trimming pared 5 bases from V and 3 bases from J, leaving 17 bases between. CDR1 is LNHNV, CDR2 YYDKDF, per germline (reference sequence). The CDR3 is CATSWERSGNGNTIYF. The CDR3 DNA follows: TGTGCCACCAGCTGGGAGAGGTCGGGGAATGGAAACACCATATATTTT.

This clonotype was counted ten times or more. J is TRBJ2-5 and V is TRBV7-2; TRBD1 matches at 7 bases. Germline trimming cut 2 bases from V and 3 bases from J; bases unmatched to any gene: 3. This CDR3 comprises 14 residues. Germline V gene sequence: CDR1 SGHTA, CDR2 FQGNSA. Here the CDR3 reads CASSLPDREETQYF. The CDR3 DNA follows: TGTGCCAGCAGCTTACCCGACAGGGAAGAGACCCAGTACTTC.

This rearrangement joins TRBV6-2 or TRBV6-3 to TRBJ1-2; maybe TRBD1 (5 bases). This CDR3 region has 12 residues. In germline, CDR1 is MNHEY, CDR2 SVGEGT. Trimming cost V 6 bases and J 7 bases, with 12 bases left between them. The CDR3 here is CASRKRGFGYTF. CDR3 bases: TGTGCCAGCAGAAAGAGGGGATTTGGCTACACCTTC.

The table lists this clonotype with many counts. This chain joins TRBV5-1 and TRBJ2-1; no reliable D call. The germline V gene has CDR1 SGHRS and CDR2 YFSETQ. CDR3 length: 13 residues. V was cut by 3 bases and J by 6 bases, with 10 bases left in between. The CDR3 nucleotides are TGCGCCAGCAGCTCTGCCACCGGCAATGAGCAGTTCTTC. Protein: CASSSATGNEQFF.

This clonotype was found many times. This chain joins TRBV6-1 and TRBJ1-5; 10 bases match TRBD1. CDR3 length: 14 amino acids. Trimming removed 5 bases from V and 7 bases from J; junction bases left unmatched: 5. CDR1 MNHNS and CDR2 SASEGT come from the germline V gene. CDR3 loop: CASSKGQGHQPQHF. The DNA for the CDR3 is TGTGCCAGCAGTAAGGGACAGGGGCACCAGCCCCAGCATTTT.